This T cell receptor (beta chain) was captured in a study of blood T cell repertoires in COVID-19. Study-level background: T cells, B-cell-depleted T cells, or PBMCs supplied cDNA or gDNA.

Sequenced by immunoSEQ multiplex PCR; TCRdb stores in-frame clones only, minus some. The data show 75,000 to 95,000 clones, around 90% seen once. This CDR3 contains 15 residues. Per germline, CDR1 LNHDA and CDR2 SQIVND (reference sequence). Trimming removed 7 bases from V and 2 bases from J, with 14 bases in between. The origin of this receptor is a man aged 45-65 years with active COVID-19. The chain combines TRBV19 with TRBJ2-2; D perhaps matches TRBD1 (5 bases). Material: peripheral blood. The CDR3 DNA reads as TGTGCCAGTAAAGTAGCAGACAGTAACACCGGGGAGCTGTTTTTT. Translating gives CASKVADSNTGELFF. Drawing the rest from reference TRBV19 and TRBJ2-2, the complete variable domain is DGGITQSPKYLFRKEGQNVTLSCEQNLNHDAMYWYRQDPGQGLRLIYYSQIVNDFQKGDIAEGYSVSREKKESFPLTVTSAQKNPTAFYLCASKVADSNTGELFFGEGSRLTVL.